This T cell receptor (beta chain) was identified during a study of cytomegalovirus exposure and HLA in healthy donors. Per germline, CDR1 MNHNY and CDR2 SVGAGI (reference sequence). The ends were cut back, 5 bases at V and 7 bases at J, with 20 bases in the middle. The CDR3 extends over 16 amino acids. Donors consisted of healthy bone marrow donors. A remark on this clone: Its antigen remains unidentified.

Primers included in the PCR were 60 Vbeta and 13 Jbeta primers. The assay was immunoSEQ multiplex PCR, and TCRdb's table has in-frame clones only and misses some. The table records around 210,000 clones, roughly 84% of them present only once. Study-wide findings and caveats: CMV serostatus alone was available as immune exposure information. The authors considered a cluster of highly shared sequence variants likely to be a sequencing artifact.

The receptor was isolated from a girl aged 2 to 10 in good health and CMV-seronegative. J is TRBJ2-2 and V is TRBV6-6; D perhaps matches TRBD2 (6 bases). The source material was PBMCs. The CDR3 region has the DNA TGTGCCAGCAGTGGGATACAGAGACTAGTAATCGGGGAGCTGTTTTTT. Translation gives CASSGIQRLVIGELFF.